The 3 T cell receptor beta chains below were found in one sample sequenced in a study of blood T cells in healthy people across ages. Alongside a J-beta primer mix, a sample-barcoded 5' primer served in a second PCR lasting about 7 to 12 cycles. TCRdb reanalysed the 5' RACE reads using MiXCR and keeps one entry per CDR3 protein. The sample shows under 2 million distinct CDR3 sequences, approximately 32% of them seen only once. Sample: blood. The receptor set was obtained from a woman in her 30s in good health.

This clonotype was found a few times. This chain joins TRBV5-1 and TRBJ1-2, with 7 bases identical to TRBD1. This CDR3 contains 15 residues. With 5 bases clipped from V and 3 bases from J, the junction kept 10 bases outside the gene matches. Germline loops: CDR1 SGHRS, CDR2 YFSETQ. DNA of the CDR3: TGCGCCAGCAGGACCCGGGAGGGGGCTTACTATGGCTACACCTTC. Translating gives CASRTREGAYYGYTF.

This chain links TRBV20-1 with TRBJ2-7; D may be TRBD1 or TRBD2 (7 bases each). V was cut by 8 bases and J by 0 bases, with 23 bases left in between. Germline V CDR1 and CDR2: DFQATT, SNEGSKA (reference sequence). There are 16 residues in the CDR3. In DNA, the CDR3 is TGCAGTACCAGGGAGGGGGCCCGGAGGAGCTCCTACGAGCAGTACTTC. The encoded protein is CSTREGARRSSYEQYF.

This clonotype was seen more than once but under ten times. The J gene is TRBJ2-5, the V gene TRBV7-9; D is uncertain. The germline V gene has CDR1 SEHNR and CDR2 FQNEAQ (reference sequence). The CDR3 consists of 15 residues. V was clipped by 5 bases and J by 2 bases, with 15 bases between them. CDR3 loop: CASSSYLGSQETQYF. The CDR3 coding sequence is TGTGCCAGCAGCAGTTATTTGGGGTCACAAGAGACCCAGTACTTC.